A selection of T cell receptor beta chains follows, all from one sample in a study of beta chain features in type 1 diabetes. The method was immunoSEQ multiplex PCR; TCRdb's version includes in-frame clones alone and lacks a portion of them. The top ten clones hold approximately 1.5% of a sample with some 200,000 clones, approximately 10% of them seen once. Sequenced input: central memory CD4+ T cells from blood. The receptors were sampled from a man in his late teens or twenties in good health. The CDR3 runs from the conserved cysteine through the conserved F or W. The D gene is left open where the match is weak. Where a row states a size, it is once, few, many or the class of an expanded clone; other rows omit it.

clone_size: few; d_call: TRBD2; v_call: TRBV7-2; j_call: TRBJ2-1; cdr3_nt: TGTGCCAGCACCCAAGGGACTAGCGGCCCTCTGGAGCAGTTCTTC; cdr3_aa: CASTQGTSGPLEQFF
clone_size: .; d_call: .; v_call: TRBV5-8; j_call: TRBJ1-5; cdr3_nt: TGTGCCAGCAGCTTGGGGTTTGGGAGAAATCAGCCCCAGCATTTT; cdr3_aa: CASSLGFGRNQPQHF
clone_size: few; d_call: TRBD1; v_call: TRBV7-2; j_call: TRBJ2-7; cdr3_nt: TGTGCCAGCAGCTTCCCCGGGACAGCATCCTACGAGCAGTACTTC; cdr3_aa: CASSFPGTASYEQYF
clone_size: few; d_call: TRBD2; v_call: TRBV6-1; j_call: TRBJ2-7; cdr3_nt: TGTGCCAGCAGTTCGGGCGCGGGAGGGGACTACGAGCAGTACTTC; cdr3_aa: CASSSGAGGDYEQYF
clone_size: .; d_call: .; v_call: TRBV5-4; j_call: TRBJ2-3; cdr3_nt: TGTGCCAGCAGCTTGGGGGGATCGGGAGGCACAGATACGCAGTATTTT; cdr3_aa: CASSLGGSGGTDTQYF
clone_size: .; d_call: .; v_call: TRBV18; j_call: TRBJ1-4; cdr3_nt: TGTGCCAGCTCACGCAACAGATACAACCAGGGTACCGAAAAACTGTTTTTT; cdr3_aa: CASSRNRYNQGTEKLFF
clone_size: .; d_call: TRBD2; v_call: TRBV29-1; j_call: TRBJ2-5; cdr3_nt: TGCAGCGTTAGCGGGAGGGAGGAGCAGTACTTC; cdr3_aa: CSVSGREEQYF
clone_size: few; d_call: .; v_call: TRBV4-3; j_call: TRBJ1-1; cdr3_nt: TGCGCCAGCAGCCAGATACAGGGAGGTGAAGCTTTCTTT; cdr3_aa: CASSQIQGGEAFF
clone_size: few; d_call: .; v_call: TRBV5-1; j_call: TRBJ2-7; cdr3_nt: TGCGCCAGCAGCTTGGTATCCGGGGCCGGGTACGAGCAGTACTTC; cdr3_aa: CASSLVSGAGYEQYF
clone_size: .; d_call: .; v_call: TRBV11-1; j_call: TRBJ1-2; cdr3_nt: TGTGCCAGCAGCTCCAGGGTGGAGAGTGGCTACACCTTC; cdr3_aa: CASSSRVESGYTF
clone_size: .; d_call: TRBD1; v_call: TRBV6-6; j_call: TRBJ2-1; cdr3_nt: TGTGCCAGCAGTCAAGGGACAGCCTTCTACAATGAGCAGTTCTTC; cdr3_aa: CASSQGTAFYNEQFF
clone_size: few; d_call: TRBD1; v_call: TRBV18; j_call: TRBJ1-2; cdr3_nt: TGTGCCAGCTCAGAAATCGACAGGGCAGGCTACACCTTC; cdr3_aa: CASSEIDRAGYTF
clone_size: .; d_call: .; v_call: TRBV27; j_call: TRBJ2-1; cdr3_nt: TGTGCCAGCAGTTTATCCGGCTATCTCCAGTGGCAGAAAATGGGCAATGAGCAGTTCTTC; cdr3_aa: CASSLSGYLQWQKMGNEQFF
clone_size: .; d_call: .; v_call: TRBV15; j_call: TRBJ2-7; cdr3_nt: TGTGCCACCAGCGCACTTTGGCAAGGGGCAGCGGACGAGCAGTACTTC; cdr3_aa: CATSALWQGAADEQYF
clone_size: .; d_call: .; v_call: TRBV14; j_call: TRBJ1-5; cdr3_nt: TGTGCCAGCAGCTTGTACGACAATCAGCCCCAGCATTTT; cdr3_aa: CASSLYDNQPQHF
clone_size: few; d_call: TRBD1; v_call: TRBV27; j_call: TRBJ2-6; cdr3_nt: TGTGCCAGCAGTCCGGGACAGGGGGAGTCCGTCCTGACTTTC; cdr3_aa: CASSPGQGESVLTF
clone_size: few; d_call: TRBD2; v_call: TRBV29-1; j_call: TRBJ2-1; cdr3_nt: TGCAGCGTTGAAGTAGCGGGGAACTACAATGAGCAGTTCTTC; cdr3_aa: CSVEVAGNYNEQFF
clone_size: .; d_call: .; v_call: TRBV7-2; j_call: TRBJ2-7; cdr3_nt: TGTGCCAGCAGCTTAGGTCCCACGGTCTACGAGCAGTACTTC; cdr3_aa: CASSLGPTVYEQYF
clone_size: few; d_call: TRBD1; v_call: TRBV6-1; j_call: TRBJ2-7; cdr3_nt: TGTGCCAGCAGTGAACTCCGGACAGGGGGGGACGAGCAGTACTTC; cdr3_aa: CASSELRTGGDEQYF
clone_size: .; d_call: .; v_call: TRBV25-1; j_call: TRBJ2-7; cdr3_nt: TGTGCCAGCAGGGACAGTGGAAGCGAGCAGTACTTC; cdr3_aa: CASRDSGSEQYF
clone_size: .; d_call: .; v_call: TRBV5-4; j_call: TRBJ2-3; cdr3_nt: TGTGCCAGCAGTTCCCAGTCGCCAGATACGCAGTATTTT; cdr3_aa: CASSSQSPDTQYF
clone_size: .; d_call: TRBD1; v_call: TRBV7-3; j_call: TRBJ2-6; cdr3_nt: TGTGCCAGCAGCTTCACGACAGGGGCTAGCTCTGGGGCCAACGTCCTGACTTTC; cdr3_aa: CASSFTTGASSGANVLTF